The 30 T cell receptor beta chains below were found in one sample sequenced in a study of T cell changes during pregnancy in multiple sclerosis. Some clones are missing from TCRdb's copy, which holds only in-frame ones; the method was immunoSEQ multiplex PCR. The sample holds roughly 15,000 clones, approximately 83% seen once. This specimen consisted of CD8+ T cells from peripheral blood mononuclear cells, obtained in the first trimester of pregnancy. The receptors originated from a female donor with multiple sclerosis, enrolled in a pregnancy study.

A single count supports this clone. An end of the junction differs from the germline gene, which may be a read error. The chain recombines TRBV18 with TRBJ2-7; 9 bases match TRBD2. Germline V CDR1 and CDR2: KGHSH, LQKENI. This CDR3 has 15 amino acids. The CDR3 DNA is TGTGTCAGCTCAGACCAGGGACTAGCTACGTACGAGCAGTACTTC. This codes for CVSSDQGLATYEQYF.

This clone has only one observation. V usage is TRBV6-1 and J usage is TRBJ2-2; possible D gene TRBD1, 6 bases. Germline CDR1 is MNHNS and CDR2 is SASEGT. CDR3 length: 14 amino acids. Trimming removed 10 bases at V and 0 bases at J, with 12 bases between. Written as DNA, the CDR3 is TGTGCCACCCCGGGGACACCGAACACCGGGGAGCTGTTTTTT. Encoded protein: CATPGTPNTGELFF.

This chain joins TRBV27 and TRBJ2-5; 8 bases agree with TRBD1. The DNA end is a closer match to TRBJ2-7, so the J assignment may be wrong. There are 14 residues in the CDR3. CDR1 is MNHEY and CDR2 is SMNVEV in the germline V gene (reference sequence). CDR3 loop: CASSPSGTGYEQYF. The CDR3 DNA sequence: TGTGCCAGCAGTCCCTCCGGGACAGGCTACGAGCAGTACTTC.

The gene calls are TRBV4-1 and TRBJ2-7; 9 nucleotides line up with TRBD1. Germline trimming cut 2 bases from V and 5 bases from J; bases unmatched to any gene: 10. CDR3 length equals 16 residues. Germline lookup yields CDR1 MGHRA and CDR2 YSYEKL. This chain's CDR3 is CASSQQTGTGRHEQYF. The CDR3 DNA reads TGCGCCAGCAGCCAACAAACCGGGACAGGGCGCCACGAGCAGTACTTC.

The J gene is TRBJ2-2, the V gene TRBV7-9; 10 bases line up with TRBD2. Germline V gene data show CDR1 as SEHNR and CDR2 as FQNEAQ (reference sequence). The trim removed 3 bases at V and 5 bases at J, leaving 6 bases unmatched. The CDR3 runs 16 residues. The CDR3 loop is CASSLSSGSQTGELFF. CDR3 DNA: TGTGCCAGCAGCTTGTCTAGCGGGAGTCAAACCGGGGAGCTGTTTTTT.

V and J are TRBV7-9 and TRBJ2-7; D not resolved. Per the germline V gene, CDR1 is SEHNR and CDR2 is FQNEAQ (reference sequence). This CDR3 is built from 12 residues. Trimming removed 5 bases at V and 3 bases at J, with 8 bases between. This CDR3 reads CASSIRIYEQYF. In DNA, the CDR3 is TGTGCCAGCAGCATCAGGATCTACGAGCAGTACTTC.

This clone was found a few times. The J gene is TRBJ1-2, the V gene TRBV27; 8 nucleotides align to TRBD1. Germline CDR1 and CDR2: MNHEY and SMNVEV (reference sequence). The CDR3 runs 11 residues. V lost 8 bases to trimming and J lost 6 bases; unmatched junction nucleotides: 2. The CDR3 is CASGQGHGYTF. CDR3 coding DNA: TGTGCCAGCGGACAGGGTCATGGCTACACCTTC.

The J gene is TRBJ2-2, the V gene TRBV7-3; the match to TRBD2 covers 7 bases. Germline V gene lookup returns CDR1 SGHTA and CDR2 FQGTGA. J gave up 4 bases and V 5 bases, and 7 bases lay outside the gene matches. The CDR3 has 15 residues. The CDR3 sequence is CASSPGVAGTGELFF. CDR3 DNA sequence: TGTGCCAGCAGCCCCGGAGTAGCGGGCACCGGGGAGCTGTTTTTT.

This clone has only one observation. The V gene is TRBV29-1, the J gene TRBJ2-3; tentative D call: TRBD2 (7 bases). Trimming pared 3 bases from V and 4 bases from J, leaving 11 bases between. This CDR3 has 13 amino acids. Germline V gene data show CDR1 as SQVTM and CDR2 as ANQGSEA. In DNA, the CDR3 is TGCAGCGTTGAGGGGGGGCGGTCAGATACGCAGTATTTT. It encodes CSVEGGRSDTQYF.

The sample holds a few counts of this clone. The J gene is TRBJ1-1, the V gene TRBV29-1; D is undetermined. The V and J ends lost 6 bases and 5 bases respectively, with 16 bases between them. Germline V gene data show CDR1 as SQVTM and CDR2 as ANQGSEA. The CDR3 contains 13 residues. CDR3 bases: TGCAGCGTGGACTCCGGACGTGGAACTGAAGCTTTCTTT. Protein: CSVDSGRGTEAFF.

The sample holds one count of this clone. This chain joins TRBV27 and TRBJ2-3, with 7 bases that match TRBD2. J was trimmed by 3 bases and V by 2 bases; bases with no gene match: 5. CDR3 length: 15 amino acids. In germline, CDR1 is MNHEY, CDR2 SMNVEV (reference sequence). The CDR3 DNA sequence: TGTGCCAGCAGTTTAGGTCTAGCGGTAACAGATACGCAGTATTTT. This translates into CASSLGLAVTDTQYF.

The rearrangement joins TRBV7-6 to TRBJ2-7; 7 bases match TRBD1. Trimming at V came to 5 bases and at J to 3 bases, leaving 7 bases not matched to a gene. Germline V gene data show CDR1 as SGHVS and CDR2 as FNYEAQ. The CDR3 runs 14 residues. This CDR3 is CASSPGTDHYEQYF. DNA for the CDR3: TGTGCCAGCAGCCCCGGGACAGACCACTACGAGCAGTACTTC.

This sequence joins TRBV28 and TRBJ1-3; D uncertain. CDR1 and CDR2 (germline): MDHEN, SYDVKM. Trimming removed 2 bases from V and 7 bases from J, with 12 bases in between. The CDR3 length is 14 residues. The CDR3 loop is CASSLGGSRNTIYF. The DNA of the CDR3 is TGTGCCAGCAGTTTAGGAGGGTCCAGGAACACCATATATTTT.

V is TRBV30 and J is TRBJ2-7; tentative D call: TRBD1 (5 bases). This CDR3 spans 13 amino acids. V dropped 8 bases and J dropped 1 base, with 15 bases sitting between them. Germline V gene data show CDR1 as GTSNPN and CDR2 as SVGIG (reference sequence). The CDR3 reads CALRRGGSYEQYF. The CDR3 bases are TGTGCCCTCCGAAGGGGTGGGTCCTACGAGCAGTACTTC.

This rearrangement joins TRBV5-4 to TRBJ2-7; 10 bases agree with TRBD1. CDR1 SGHNT and CDR2 YYREEE come from the germline V gene (reference sequence). The CDR3 has 16 residues. The V and J ends lost 4 bases and 4 bases, in that order; junction bases with no gene match: 11. Written as DNA, the CDR3 is TGTGCCAGCAGCCGAATCGACAGGGGGCGGTTTTACGAGCAGTACTTC. It yields the protein CASSRIDRGRFYEQYF.

V and J are TRBV9 and TRBJ2-7; 9 bases map to TRBD2. The germline CDR1 and CDR2 sequences are SGDLS and YYNGEE. Germline trimming cut 4 bases from V and 4 bases from J; bases unmatched to any gene: 9. This CDR3 has 15 amino acids. In DNA, the CDR3 is TGTGCCAGCAGCCTAGGGCGGGAGGGCCTGTACGAGCAGTACTTC. Translated: CASSLGREGLYEQYF.

The chain joins TRBV9 to TRBJ2-7; 11 nucleotides line up with TRBD2. The V gene end was trimmed by 3 bases and the J gene end by 5 bases; junction bases not matched to a gene: 7. The CDR3 loop spans 15 amino acids. Germline V gene sequence: CDR1 SGDLS, CDR2 YYNGEE. CDR3 in amino acids: CASSASTSGKDEQYF. The CDR3 coding sequence is TGTGCCAGCAGCGCCTCGACTAGCGGGAAAGACGAGCAGTACTTC.

This chain uses TRBV30 with TRBJ1-5, with D perhaps TRBD1 (5 bases). Trimming removed 7 bases at V and 2 bases at J, with 12 bases between. Per germline, CDR1 GTSNPN and CDR2 SVGIG (reference sequence). This CDR3 has 13 amino acids. CDR3 in amino acids: CAYGGEGNQPQHF. The CDR3 coding sequence is TGTGCCTACGGGGGGGAGGGCAATCAGCCCCAGCATTTT.

This clone has a handful of counts. V gene TRBV10-1 combines with J gene TRBJ2-7; weak D call: TRBD1 (5 bases). The CDR3 is 13 residues long. Germline V CDR1 and CDR2: WNHNN, SYGVQD (reference sequence). V was shortened by 2 bases and J by 0 bases, with 5 bases between the two germline ends. The chain's CDR3 is CASSEGHSYEQYF. The DNA for the CDR3 is TGCGCCAGCAGTGAGGGACACTCCTACGAGCAGTACTTC.

The genes are TRBV5-6 and TRBJ1-2; D remains ambiguous. The CDR3 is 15 amino acids. Between the trimmed V and J ends, which lost 1 base and 5 bases, there was a span of 15 bases. Germline CDR1 is SGHDT and CDR2 is YYEEEE. The CDR3 region has the DNA TGTGCCAGCAGCTTGCCGGGATCCCGCCGATATGGCTACACCTTC. Its protein product is CASSLPGSRRYGYTF.

The genes are TRBV11-3 and TRBJ2-7; 10 positions agree with TRBD2. V was clipped by 5 bases and J by 4 bases; unmatched bases: 8. The CDR3 has 15 amino acids. Germline CDR1 reads SGHNT; CDR2 reads YENEEA. This CDR3 reads CASSPGAGLAYEQYF. The CDR3 DNA follows: TGTGCCAGCAGCCCAGGGGCGGGACTAGCGTACGAGCAGTACTTC.

V gene TRBV5-8 combines with J gene TRBJ1-5; D call uncertain. The CDR3 length is 16 residues. V lost 0 bases to trimming and J lost 3 bases, with 13 bases between them. CDR1 is SGHTS and CDR2 is YDEGEE in the germline V gene. The CDR3 sequence: CASSLEEGPFNQPQHF. The CDR3 coding sequence is TGTGCCAGCAGCTTGGAGGAGGGTCCCTTCAATCAGCCCCAGCATTTT.

The V call is TRBV6-1, the J call TRBJ2-7; D is possibly TRBD2 (5 bases). Germline values: CDR1 MNHNS, CDR2 SASEGT. This CDR3 is built from 15 residues. The germline V and J ends were trimmed by 1 base and 0 bases, with 10 bases remaining between them. CDR3 sequence (DNA): TGTGCCAGCAGTGAAGGCCCAGCGGTCTCCTACGAGCAGTACTTC. Translated, it gives CASSEGPAVSYEQYF.

V and J are TRBV27 and TRBJ1-5; D unresolved. Germline-derived CDR1 and CDR2 are MNHEY and SMNVEV (reference sequence). CDR3 length: 15 amino acids. V lost 0 bases, J lost 4 bases, and 10 bases lay in between. The CDR3 DNA sequence: TGTGCCAGCAGTTTATCGAGGGAGAAGAATCAGCCCCAGCATTTT. It translates to CASSLSREKNQPQHF.

The chain combines TRBV7-9 with TRBJ1-3, with D perhaps matching TRBD1 (6 bases). The CDR3 length is 15 residues. Trimming removed 2 bases at V and 2 bases at J, with 10 bases between. Germline V gene lookup returns CDR1 SEHNR and CDR2 FQNEAQ (reference sequence). Here the CDR3 DNA reads TGTGCCAGCAGCTTAACAGGGTCTACTGGAAACACCATATATTTT. Its translation is CASSLTGSTGNTIYF.

The CDR3 region is CSVVEETNYGYTF. As DNA, the CDR3 is TGCAGCGTTGTGGAGGAAACTAACTATGGCTACACCTTC. The rearrangement uses TRBV29-1 and TRBJ1-2, with unresolved D. This CDR3 comprises 13 residues. Germline V gene lookup returns CDR1 SQVTM and CDR2 ANQGSEA. Trimming shortened V by 4 bases and J by 0 bases, and 9 bases separated the two germline ends.

CDR3 coding DNA: TGTGCCAGCACTGATGTTCCCCGGGGGGCTTTCTTT. Its protein product is CASTDVPRGAFF. This chain connects TRBV2 to TRBJ1-1; D possibly corresponds to TRBD1 (5 bases). The V end was cut by 7 bases, the J end by 11 bases, with 17 bases between. Germline CDR1 is SNHLY and CDR2 is FYNNEI. This CDR3 has 12 residues. Drawing the rest from reference TRBV2 and TRBJ1-1, the complete variable domain is EPEVTQTPSHQVTQMGQEVILRCVPISNHLYFYWYRQILGQKVEFLVSFYNNEISEKSEIFDDQFSVERPDGSNFTLKIRSTKLEDSAMYFCASTDVPRGAFFGQGTRLTVV.

As concerns this clone: The identical CDR3 is also encoded by other nucleotide sequences in the sample. This rearrangement joins TRBV27 to TRBJ2-7, with TRBD1 matching over 8 bases. The CDR3 has 14 residues. Germline CDR1 MNHEY, CDR2 SMNVEV (reference sequence). With V trimmed by 2 bases and J by 3 bases, 3 bases remained unmatched. CDR3 amino acids: CASSLQGANYEQYF. DNA for the CDR3: TGTGCCAGCAGTTTACAGGGGGCTAACTACGAGCAGTACTTC.

V usage is TRBV7-9 and J usage is TRBJ2-1, with D possibly TRBD1 on 6 matching bases. Germline-derived CDR1 and CDR2 are SEHNR and FQNEAQ (reference sequence). This CDR3 has 13 amino acids. Trimming removed 7 bases from V and 8 bases from J, with 15 bases in between. The CDR3 sequence: CASTAGDVYEQFF. CDR3 DNA sequence: TGTGCCAGCACGGCAGGGGATGTATATGAGCAGTTCTTC. The full variable domain, completed using reference TRBV7-9 and TRBJ2-1, is DTGVSQNPRHKITKRGQNVTFRCDPISEHNRLYWYRQTLGQGPEFLTYFQNEAQLEKSRLLSDRFSAERPKGSFSTLEIQRTEQGDSAMYLCASTAGDVYEQFFGPGTRLTVL.

The V gene is TRBV5-1, the J gene TRBJ1-1; TRBD1 might be the D (6 bases). The CDR3 runs 16 residues. Per germline, CDR1 SGHRS and CDR2 YFSETQ. Trimming left V 4 bases short and J 1 base short, with 17 bases between. In DNA form, the CDR3 reads TGCGCCAGCAGCCATAAATCGCCGGGACAGAACACTGAAGCTTTCTTT. It translates to CASSHKSPGQNTEAFF.